This T cell receptor (beta chain) is drawn from a study of blood T cell repertoires in COVID-19. Study-wide background: Some COVID-19 samples were acute and others convalescent; all came from the United States, Italy and Spain. From T cells, B-cell-depleted T cells, or PBMCs came the material, which was cDNA or gDNA.

Germline CDR1 reads SEHNR; CDR2 reads FQNEAQ (reference sequence). This CDR3 region has 14 residues. Unmatched junction bases numbered 7, after V lost 5 bases and J lost 6 bases. This clone was seen only once. Original analysis: From reference gene primer amplification, estimates of nucleated cell counts were derived. Here immunoSEQ multiplex PCR was the method, and the copy in TCRdb shows in-frame clones only, minus some. V and J calls and clone size are given by that table; D and trimming were obtained from the DNA. The table lists 55,000 to 75,000 clones, about 80% of them singletons. This chain connects TRBV7-9 to TRBJ2-3; 8 nucleotides match TRBD2. The receptor was isolated from a man older than 75 with active COVID-19. Sequenced input: peripheral blood. The CDR3 bases are TGTGCCAGCAGCGCCCGGGAGGGCCAGGATACGCAGTATTTT. It encodes CASSAREGQDTQYF.